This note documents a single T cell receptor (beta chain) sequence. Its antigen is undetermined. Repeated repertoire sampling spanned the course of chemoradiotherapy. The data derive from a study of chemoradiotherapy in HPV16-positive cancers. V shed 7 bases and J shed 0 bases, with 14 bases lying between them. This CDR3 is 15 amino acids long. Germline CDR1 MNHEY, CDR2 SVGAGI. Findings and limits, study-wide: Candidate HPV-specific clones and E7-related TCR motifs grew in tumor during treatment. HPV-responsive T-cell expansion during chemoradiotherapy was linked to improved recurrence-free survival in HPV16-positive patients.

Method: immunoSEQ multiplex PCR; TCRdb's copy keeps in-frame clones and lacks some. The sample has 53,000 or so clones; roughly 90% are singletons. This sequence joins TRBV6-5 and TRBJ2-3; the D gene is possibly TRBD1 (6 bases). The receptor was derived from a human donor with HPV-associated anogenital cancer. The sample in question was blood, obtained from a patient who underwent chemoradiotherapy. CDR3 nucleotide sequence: TGTGCCAGCAAATCCGCAGGGGACAGCACAGATACGCAGTATTTT. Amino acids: CASKSAGDSTDTQYF.